This T cell receptor (beta chain) was sequenced in a study of T cell changes during pregnancy in multiple sclerosis. Germline V gene lookup returns CDR1 SNHLY and CDR2 FYNNEI. This CDR3 contains 12 residues. V was clipped by 8 bases and J by 5 bases; unmatched bases: 6. The protocol was immunoSEQ multiplex PCR, while the TCRdb copy is restricted to in-frame clones and leaves out a portion. Altogether approximately 90,000 clones are present, around 94% being singletons, with the ten largest covering roughly 0.81%. The chain is built from TRBV2 and TRBJ2-7, with TRBD2 matching over 7 bases. The specimen comprised peripheral blood, sampled in the third trimester of pregnancy. The TCR comes from a female donor with multiple sclerosis, enrolled in a pregnancy study. CDR3 DNA sequence: TGTGCCAGCGGAGACAGCGGGGACGAGCAGTACTTC. It encodes CASGDSGDEQYF.